The 29 T cell receptor beta chains below all came from one sample that was sequenced in a study of T cells in Graves' hyperthyroidism and ophthalmopathy. TCR beta CDR3 regions were amplified from RNA transcripts. HTBI primers were employed in a first-round RT-PCR of the TCR CDR3. One entry per CDR3 protein results from TCRdb running MiXCR on the multiplex PCR reads. The sample shows 560,000 or so distinct CDR3 sequences, less than 20% of them seen only once. Material: blood. Receptors originate from a man aged 40-55 years with Graves' ophthalmopathy.

The chain carries TRBV3-1 and TRBJ2-4; D possibly corresponds to TRBD2 (7 bases). The V gene lost 0 bases and the J gene lost 0 bases, with 12 bases spanning the gap. Germline lookup yields CDR1 LGHDT and CDR2 YNNKEL (reference sequence). The length of the CDR3 is 17 residues. CDR3 nucleotide sequence: TGTGCCAGCAGCCAAGATTGGGGGGGCGCAGCCAAAAACATTCAGTACTTC. Its protein product is CASSQDWGGAAKNIQYF.

Many counts were recorded for this clonotype. The genes are TRBV20-1 and TRBJ2-5; TRBD2 might be the D (6 bases). V was pared by 3 bases and J by 5 bases, with 16 bases between. Germline CDR1 reads DFQATT; CDR2 reads SNEGSKA (reference sequence). The CDR3 contains 14 residues. The CDR3 DNA is TGCAGTGCTAGGGGGGACTCCCTCCTGGAGACCCAGTACTTC. This sequence encodes CSARGDSLLETQYF.

This clonotype was counted at least ten times. This chain links TRBV11-2 with TRBJ1-1, with 9 bases fitting TRBD1. The length of the CDR3 is 16 residues. The V and J ends lost 6 bases and 2 bases, in that order; junction bases with no gene match: 10. In germline, CDR1 is SGHAT, CDR2 FQNNGV. The CDR3 spells CASRPNRGRANTEAFF. In DNA, the CDR3 is TGTGCCAGCAGGCCGAACAGGGGGCGAGCTAACACTGAAGCTTTCTTT.

This clonotype was recorded at least ten times. The V and J genes are TRBV27 and TRBJ2-7; 9 nucleotides agree with TRBD1. CDR1 is MNHEY and CDR2 is SMNVEV in the germline V gene (reference sequence). The CDR3 is made up of 14 amino acids. The ends lost 5 bases at V and 6 bases at J; junction bases unmatched: 8. The CDR3 region has the DNA TGTGCCAGCAGTCCCGGGACAGGGACCGTCGAGCAGTACTTC. Translating it yields CASSPGTGTVEQYF.

The CDR3 region is CASSHVLGVAGDTDTQYF. CDR3 nucleotide sequence: TGTGCCAGCAGCCATGTCCTCGGGGTAGCGGGGGACACAGATACGCAGTATTTT. The chain couples TRBV3-1 to TRBJ2-3; 9 bases agree with TRBD2. J gave up 2 bases and V 3 bases, and 12 bases lay outside the gene matches. This CDR3 comprises 18 residues. From germline, CDR1 is LGHDT and CDR2 YNNKEL (reference sequence).

The chain uses TRBV20-1 and TRBJ2-7; the match to TRBD1 covers 7 bases. Losses at the gene ends were 5 bases for V and 2 bases for J; bases not matched to a gene: 12. Per germline, CDR1 DFQATT and CDR2 SNEGSKA (reference sequence). This CDR3 comprises 15 residues. The CDR3 protein is CSAPLPGQTPYEQYF. In nucleotides, the CDR3 is TGCAGTGCTCCCCTCCCGGGACAGACGCCCTACGAGCAGTACTTC.

This clonotype was observed once. J is TRBJ2-5 and V is TRBV30, with D tentatively TRBD2 (5 bases). The CDR3 length is 11 residues. Germline V gene sequence: CDR1 GTSNPN, CDR2 SVGIG (reference sequence). The V and J ends lost 2 bases and 9 bases respectively, with 10 bases between them. CDR3 amino acids: CAWSRSEAQYF. The CDR3 DNA reads TGTGCCTGGAGTAGGTCGGAGGCCCAGTACTTC. Variable domain in full (rest from reference TRBV30 and TRBJ2-5): SQTIHQWPATLVQPVGSPLSLECTVEGTSNPNLYWYRQAAGRGLQLLFYSVGIGQISSEVPQNLSASRPQDRQFILSSKKLLLSDSGFYLCAWSRSEAQYFGPGTRLLVL.

Notes on this clonotype: A much larger clone is a single base away; this may be a read error. The V gene is TRBV3-1, the J gene TRBJ2-7, with D possibly being TRBD1 (5 bases). Germline CDR1 LGHDT, CDR2 YNNKEL (reference sequence). This CDR3 has 12 amino acids. The CDR3 protein is CASSQEGREQCF. CDR3 sequence (DNA): TGTGCCAGCAGCCAAGAGGGGCGCGAGCAGTGCTTC.

This clonotype showed up just a few times. The chain joins TRBV18 to TRBJ2-1, with D uncertain. The CDR3 has 14 residues. Trimming shortened V by 0 bases and J by 5 bases, and 8 bases separated the two germline ends. The V gene's germline CDR1 is KGHSH and CDR2 LQKENI. The CDR3 loop reads CASSPPGNHNEQFF. The CDR3 nucleotides read TGTGCCAGCTCACCACCGGGGAACCACAATGAGCAGTTCTTC. The full variable domain, with the rest looked up from reference TRBV18 and TRBJ2-1, is NAGVMQNPRHLVRRRGQEARLRCSPMKGHSHVYWYRQLPEEGLKFMVYLQKENIIDESGMPKERFSAEFPKEGPSILRIQQVVRGDSAAYFCASSPPGNHNEQFFGPGTRLTVL.

V usage is TRBV19 and J usage is TRBJ2-2; D unclear. In germline, CDR1 is LNHDA, CDR2 SQIVND (reference sequence). V shed 4 bases and J shed 7 bases, with 7 bases lying between them. This CDR3 has 12 amino acids. This CDR3 reads CASSTSGGELFF. The CDR3 coding sequence is TGTGCCAGTAGTACTAGTGGCGGGGAGCTGTTTTTT. Together with reference TRBV19 and TRBJ2-2, the CDR3 gives the full variable domain: DGGITQSPKYLFRKEGQNVTLSCEQNLNHDAMYWYRQDPGQGLRLIYYSQIVNDFQKGDIAEGYSVSREKKESFPLTVTSAQKNPTAFYLCASSTSGGELFFGEGSRLTVL.

This chain joins TRBV7-9 and TRBJ2-1; 9 bases align to TRBD2. Germline assignment: CDR1 SEHNR and CDR2 FQNEAQ (reference sequence). Trimming took 8 bases from V and 7 from J; bases not matched to a gene: 6. The CDR3 sequence is 13 residues long. The DNA of the CDR3 is TGTGCCAGCGGGCTAGCGGGGCAGAATGAGCAGTTCTTC. It is translated as CASGLAGQNEQFF.

This clonotype was picked up many times. The chain carries TRBV7-3 and TRBJ2-1, with 7 bases identical to TRBD2. This CDR3 is 15 amino acids long. Germline values: CDR1 SGHTA, CDR2 FQGTGA. V trimming: 5 bases; J trimming: 4 bases; junction bases outside the gene matches: 8. CDR3 coding DNA: TGTGCCAGCAGCCCTAGACTAGCTCATTACAATGAGCAGTTCTTC. Its translation: CASSPRLAHYNEQFF.

The chain combines TRBV4-3 with TRBJ1-2; TRBD1 agrees at 8 bases. V was pared by 2 bases and J by 5 bases, with 1 base of the junction left unmatched. Germline CDR1 reads LGHNA; CDR2 reads YSLEER. The CDR3 runs 13 residues. CDR3 sequence: CASSQRTGYGYTF. The DNA for the CDR3 is TGCGCCAGCAGCCAAAGGACAGGGTATGGCTACACCTTC.

This clonotype has at least ten counts. The V and J genes are TRBV7-9 and TRBJ1-2; no firm D call. The CDR3 spans 13 residues. Germline CDR1 SEHNR, CDR2 FQNEAQ (reference sequence). V was cut by 5 bases and J by 0 bases, with 7 bases left in between. The chain's CDR3 is CASSPSANYGYTF. The CDR3 coding sequence is TGTGCCAGCAGCCCCTCGGCTAACTATGGCTACACCTTC.

The table lists this clonotype with many counts. This chain joins TRBV28 and TRBJ1-5; perhaps TRBD1 as D (5 bases). V was shortened by 7 bases and J by 2 bases, with 15 bases between the two germline ends. Germline V gene lookup returns CDR1 MDHEN and CDR2 SYDVKM. The CDR3 consists of 15 residues. CDR3 loop: CASTVRVLGNQPQHF. In DNA, the CDR3 is TGTGCCAGCACGGTCAGGGTCCTGGGCAATCAGCCCCAGCATTTT.

This clonotype has a count of ten or more. The chain combines TRBV7-2 with TRBJ2-5; 12 bases align to TRBD2. The V segment lost 5 bases and the J segment 5 bases; nucleotides outside the gene matches: 9. From germline, CDR1 is SGHTA and CDR2 FQGNSA. The CDR3 covers 16 residues. DNA of the CDR3: TGTGCCAGCAGCGATGGACTAGCGGGATCGGGTGAGACCCAGTACTTC. It yields the protein CASSDGLAGSGETQYF.

Regarding this clonotype: Germline and junction disagree at one end, which may indicate a read error. The chain employs TRBV12-3 or TRBV12-4 and TRBJ1-4; unclear D gene. The CDR3 runs 11 residues. CDR3 region: CASSTSEKLFF. The CDR3 bases are TGTGCCAGCAGCACTAGTGAAAAACTGTTTTTT.

This clonotype has a count of ten or more. The chain combines TRBV14 with TRBJ2-1; D remains ambiguous. V dropped 0 bases and J dropped 2 bases, with 8 bases sitting between them. The CDR3 spans 15 residues. Germline V gene sequence: CDR1 SGHDN, CDR2 FVKESK. The CDR3: CASSQDLGPYNEQFF. CDR3 nucleotides: TGTGCCAGCAGCCAAGACTTAGGTCCCTACAATGAGCAGTTCTTC.

A few counts support this clonotype. V is TRBV6-2 or TRBV6-3 and J is TRBJ1-6; D unclear. V lost 7 bases and J lost 10, with 14 bases in between. The germline CDR1 and CDR2 sequences are MNHEY and SVGEGT. The CDR3 sequence is 13 residues long. CDR3 coding DNA: TGTGCCAGCACCAACAGTGGAGGATCACCCCTCCACTTT. This codes for CASTNSGGSPLHF.

This chain joins TRBV19 and TRBJ1-5, with TRBD1 matching over 7 bases. Trimming removed 1 base from V and 3 bases from J; junction bases left unmatched: 6. CDR3 size: 16 residues. The germline gives CDR1 LNHDA, CDR2 SQIVND (reference sequence). This chain's CDR3 is CASSIGGQTFNQPQHF. The CDR3 DNA follows: TGTGCCAGTAGTATAGGGGGACAGACCTTCAATCAGCCCCAGCATTTT.

This clonotype showed up many times. The chain employs TRBV7-6 and TRBJ1-1, with D maybe TRBD1 (6 bases). Deletions cut 1 base from V and 5 bases from J, with 11 bases between. This CDR3 has 14 residues. Looked up from germline, CDR1 is SGHVS and CDR2 is FNYEAQ. The CDR3 DNA follows: TGTGCCAGCAGCTTAGAAGTGCAGGGGACTGAAGCTTTCTTT. This gives the protein CASSLEVQGTEAFF.

As DNA, the CDR3 is TGTGCCAGCAGTCCCCATCTCTCTGGAAACACCATATATTTT. Translating gives CASSPHLSGNTIYF. The rearrangement joins TRBV2 to TRBJ1-3; no firm D call. Trimming removed 5 bases from V and 0 bases from J, with 8 bases in between. CDR3 length equals 14 residues. Germline CDR1 is SNHLY and CDR2 is FYNNEI.

This clonotype was recorded many times. Germline and junction disagree at one end, which may indicate a read error. The chain recombines TRBV11-1 with TRBJ2-7; TRBD1 might be the D (6 bases). This CDR3 has 15 amino acids. Germline CDR1 reads SGHAT; CDR2 reads FQDESV (reference sequence). CDR3 DNA: TGTGCCAGCAGTTTAGGTGACAGGTTCTCCTACGAGCAGTACTTC. Amino acids: CASSLGDRFSYEQYF. Filled out from reference TRBV11-1 and TRBJ2-7, the complete variable domain reads EAEVAQSPRYKITEKSQAVAFWCDPISGHATLYWYRQILGQGPELLVQFQDESVVDDSQLPKDRFSAERLKGVDSTLKIQPAELGDSAMYLCASSLGDRFSYEQYFGPGTRLTVT.

Note on this clonotype: A much larger clone differs by one base, so this may be a read error. V is TRBV4-1 and J is TRBJ1-1; a possible D gene is TRBD1 (5 bases). CDR1 and CDR2 (germline): MGHRA, YSYEKL. This CDR3 contains 15 residues. CDR3 amino acids: CASIQKSTGNTEAFF. CDR3 nucleotide sequence: TGCGCCAGCATCCAAAAATCTACAGGTAACACTGAAGCTTTCTTT.

Only a few counts were recorded for this clonotype. This rearrangement joins TRBV5-1 to TRBJ2-2; the match to TRBD2 covers 7 bases. Per the germline V gene, CDR1 is SGHRS and CDR2 is YFSETQ. With 3 bases clipped from V and 6 bases from J, the junction kept 8 bases outside the gene matches. The CDR3 has 15 amino acids. The CDR3 DNA is TGCGCCAGCAGCTCGCGGGGGTATGAGGCCGGGGAGCTGTTTTTT. It specifies CASSSRGYEAGELFF.

This clonotype appeared many times. The chain has TRBV28 and TRBJ1-2, with a weak D call TRBD1 (5 bases). The CDR3 is 16 residues long. Trimming took 4 bases from V and 1 from J, leaving 16 bases between them. Germline values: CDR1 MDHEN, CDR2 SYDVKM. The CDR3 spells CASSWGGAVVNYGYTF. The CDR3 region has the DNA TGTGCCAGCAGTTGGGGCGGGGCAGTCGTTAACTATGGCTACACCTTC.

This clonotype has a count of ten or more. The chain links TRBV28 to TRBJ2-7, with D perhaps matching TRBD2 (5 bases). Germline CDR1 is MDHEN and CDR2 is SYDVKM. This CDR3 is built from 14 residues. Trimming left V 6 bases short and J 1 base short, with 13 bases between. This CDR3 reads CASSSPGESYEQYF. The CDR3 region has the DNA TGTGCCAGCAGCTCTCCCGGGGAATCCTACGAGCAGTACTTC.

This chain connects TRBV20-1 to TRBJ2-5, with TRBD1 identical over 7 bases. The CDR3 contains 15 residues. V lost 3 bases and J lost 5; bases outside the gene matches: 12. The V gene's germline CDR1 is DFQATT and CDR2 SNEGSKA (reference sequence). The CDR3 spells CSARSETGSGETQYF. In nucleotides, the CDR3 is TGCAGTGCTAGGTCGGAGACAGGGAGTGGGGAGACCCAGTACTTC.

The table lists this clonotype with many counts. The rearrangement joins TRBV5-1 to TRBJ2-1; no firm D call. The ends were cut back, 5 bases at V and 5 bases at J, with 11 bases in the middle. Germline V CDR1 and CDR2: SGHRS, YFSETQ. The CDR3 runs to 13 residues. The CDR3 here is CASSSKQHNEQFF. As DNA, the CDR3 is TGCGCCAGCAGTTCCAAGCAGCACAATGAGCAGTTCTTC.